This TCR beta chain emerged from a study of T cell responses to AZD1222 COVID-19 vaccine. TCRdb's table, derived via immunoSEQ multiplex PCR, lists solely in-frame clones and lacks some. This sample carries over 80,000 clones, just over 90% of them seen once, and the ten largest clones take about 9%. General study results and limits: Spike-specific TCR depth and breadth grew after two AZD1222 doses. The donors showed a predominance of white British ancestry and of females, with possible underestimation of clonal diversity.

As regards this clone: The antigen is unknown.

Germline CDR1 MNHEY, CDR2 SVGAGI. Deletions cut 0 bases from V and 7 bases from J, with 12 bases between. This CDR3 is 14 amino acids long. The specimen comprised peripheral blood, sampled 28 days after the second AZD1222 dose. The chain links TRBV6-5 to TRBJ1-1; D gene unclear. This clonotype was obtained from an adult who received the AZD1222 COVID-19 vaccine. The CDR3 sequence: CASSYSKVQSEAFF. In DNA, the CDR3 is TGTGCCAGCAGTTACTCGAAGGTCCAGAGTGAAGCTTTCTTT.